This T cell receptor beta chain was identified during a study of T cell repertoires in cytomegalovirus infection. At the level of the study: Peptides in the study included HLA-C-restricted and HLA-B-restricted CMV epitopes.

The germline V gene has CDR1 SGHNT and CDR2 YYREEE (reference sequence). V trimming: 4 bases; J trimming: 9 bases; junction bases outside the gene matches: 12. CDR3 size: 17 residues. This clonotype was detected only once. Its antigen is unknown. TCRdb used MiXCR to reprocess the reads, holding one entry per CDR3 protein. Found here are roughly 500,000 distinct CDR3 sequences, more than 40% of them singletons; the top ten hold around two fifths. Findings and caveats of the study: CMV carriers having the relevant HLA were flagged by cumulative public TCR beta family frequency.

The TCR originated in a human donor in good health (CMV status not recorded). Some clones in this sample may be carry-over from other donors' samples. This material consisted of cultured PBMCs, taken from culture after CMV antigen stimulation. The rearrangement links TRBV5-4 to TRBJ2-1, with 14 bases identical to TRBD2. The CDR3 spells CASSQPPGLAGEGEQFF. CDR3 bases: TGTGCCAGCAGCCAGCCCCCGGGACTAGCGGGAGAAGGTGAGCAGTTCTTC.